The next 9 T cell receptor beta chains were all read from a single sample in a study of response to subunit inactivated influenza vaccine. From the RT-PCR reads, TCRdb called clonotypes with MiXCR, one entry per CDR3 protein. The sample lists 650,000 to 850,000 distinct CDR3 sequences, approximately 15% occurring once. The sample was PBMCs from blood, taken less than 15 days before vaccination. All receptors come from a man aged 50-60 years who received an inactivated influenza vaccine.

This clonotype occurred many times. The rearrangement links TRBV3-1 to TRBJ2-3; the D is unclear. Germline V gives CDR1 LGHDT, CDR2 YNNKEL (reference sequence). V was clipped by 0 bases and J by 5 bases, with 6 bases between them. This CDR3 is built from 13 residues. The CDR3 loop is CASSQESRDTQYF. CDR3 nucleotides: TGTGCCAGCAGCCAAGAGTCCCGAGATACGCAGTATTTT.

This clonotype was seen only a few times. This chain links TRBV14 with TRBJ2-6, with D unclear. The CDR3 is 22 residues long. The germline V gene encodes CDR1 SGHDN and CDR2 FVKESK. With 1 base removed from V and 0 bases from J, the gap between germline ends came to 25 bases. The CDR3: CASSQGVMAGKPGHSGANVLTF. The CDR3, as DNA: TGTGCCAGCAGCCAAGGGGTAATGGCAGGAAAGCCTGGCCACTCTGGGGCCAACGTCCTGACTTTC.

This clonotype was seen a handful of times. The chain links TRBV3-1 to TRBJ2-3; D gene unclear. The V end was cut by 5 bases, the J end by 2 bases, with 8 bases between. CDR1 and CDR2 (germline): LGHDT, YNNKEL (reference sequence). The CDR3 spans 13 residues. Here the CDR3 reads CASSAPITDTQYF. The CDR3 DNA follows: TGTGCCAGCAGCGCACCGATCACAGATACGCAGTATTTT.

The chain is built from TRBV30 and TRBJ2-2; D uncertain. The CDR3 totals 13 residues. V was clipped by 2 bases and J by 4 bases, with 8 bases between them. Per germline, CDR1 GTSNPN and CDR2 SVGIG (reference sequence). CDR3 in amino acids: CAWSSSLTGELFF. For the CDR3, the DNA is TGTGCCTGGAGTTCCAGCCTCACCGGGGAGCTGTTTTTT.

This clonotype was counted many times. The chain couples TRBV4-2 to TRBJ1-4, with D uncertain. CDR1 LGHNA and CDR2 YNFKEQ come from the germline V gene. V dropped 4 bases and J dropped 5 bases, with 5 bases sitting between them. The CDR3 covers 12 residues. The CDR3 DNA sequence: TGTGCCAGCAGCCCCCAGAATGAAAAACTGTTTTTT. Its translation: CASSPQNEKLFF.

The chain uses TRBV3-1 and TRBJ2-7; the D gene could be TRBD1 or TRBD2 (5 bases each). Germline V gene lookup returns CDR1 LGHDT and CDR2 YNNKEL (reference sequence). V was pared by 0 bases and J by 3 bases, with 12 bases between. There are 15 residues in the CDR3. In DNA form, the CDR3 reads TGTGCCAGCAGCCAAGATCGGGGACCCGTCTACGAGCAGTACTTC. Translation: CASSQDRGPVYEQYF.

V is TRBV2 and J is TRBJ2-3, with 8 bases that match TRBD2. The CDR3 sequence is 13 residues long. V lost 4 bases to trimming and J lost 4 bases; unmatched junction nucleotides: 1. CDR1 SNHLY and CDR2 FYNNEI come from the germline V gene. The CDR3 DNA reads as TGTGCCAGCAGTGGTAGCGGGGCAGATACGCAGTATTTT. Translation: CASSGSGADTQYF.

At least ten counts were recorded for this clonotype. This rearrangement joins TRBV15 to TRBJ2-3; tentatively, D is TRBD1 (8 bases). The CDR3 has 16 amino acids. V lost 3 bases and J 3 bases, leaving 16 bases between the germline ends. CDR1 is LNHNV, CDR2 YYDKDF, per germline (reference sequence). The CDR3 sequence is CATSRRQGRGTDTQYF. The CDR3 DNA reads as TGTGCCACCAGCAGGCGACAGGGGAGGGGGACAGATACGCAGTATTTT.

The chain recombines TRBV4-3 with TRBJ2-5; the D is unclear. The CDR3 sequence is 16 residues long. Germline-derived CDR1 and CDR2 are LGHNA and YSLEER. Trimming left V 0 bases short and J 0 bases short, with 11 bases between. The CDR3 spells CASSQETGRYQETQYF. The CDR3 DNA reads as TGCGCCAGCAGCCAAGAAACGGGCCGGTACCAAGAGACCCAGTACTTC.